This T cell receptor (beta chain) is from a study of PD-1 blockade in mismatch repair-deficient tumors. Profiling relied on immunoSEQ multiplex PCR, and the TCRdb table lists in-frame clones only, not all of them. In the table there are approximately 120,000 clones, about 88% of which are singletons. Notes on this clone: Its specificity is unknown.

Regarding the study as a whole: Rapid post-treatment expansion, then contraction, generally preceding radiologic response, marked tumor-resident clones.

The CDR3 has 13 residues. V lost 4 bases and J 6 bases, leaving 16 bases between the germline ends. Germline V gene sequence: CDR1 SQVTM, CDR2 ANQGSEA. The V call is TRBV29-1, the J call TRBJ2-7, with D hard to call. The input for sequencing was peripheral blood, taken 44 weeks after starting pembrolizumab. This sequence was found in an adult with mismatch repair-deficient cancer. This CDR3 reads CSVGGKPKLEQYF. In nucleotides, the CDR3 is TGCAGCGTTGGCGGCAAACCAAAGCTCGAGCAGTACTTC.